This T cell receptor (beta chain) was sequenced in a study of tissue T cells after allogeneic stem cell transplantation. Overall study results and limits: Alloreactivity or antigen specificity of tissue TCRs was not determined; some clones might be host cells. Few T cell clones were shared across patients, but motif clusters showed tissue-specific shared signatures.

Here immunoSEQ multiplex PCR was the method, and the copy in TCRdb shows in-frame clones only, minus some. The repertoire includes roughly 8,600 clones, roughly 38% of them detected once, and around 5% sits in the top ten. The germline gives CDR1 SNHLY, CDR2 FYNGKV (reference sequence). The CDR3 runs 14 residues. V dropped 4 bases and J dropped 0; count of bases not matched to a gene: 1. This clone was counted only a few times. The antigen is unknown. Gene names are mouse gene names. The missing CDR3 end, 1 residue past where the read stops, is filled in from the germline J gene. Time point meaning: mouse harvest day 14 after allogeneic transplant. Tail vein injection delivered 10^7 T-cell-depleted bone marrow cells and 10^6 splenic CD5+ T cells. This mouse GVHD model was MHC-mismatched B6 to BALB/c, profiled day 7 or 14.

This chain uses TRBV3 with TRBJ1-2, with 8 bases aligning to TRBD1. The source of this sequence is a female BALB/c mouse given C57BL/6 T cells with graft-versus-host disease after an allogeneic hematopoietic cell transplant. The sample taken for sequencing was skin. CDR3 DNA, as far as it was read: TGTGCCAGCAGCTCGGACAGGGCAAACTCCGACTACACC. Amino acid sequence: CASSSDRANSDYT. The whole CDR3 is CASSSDRANSDYTF.